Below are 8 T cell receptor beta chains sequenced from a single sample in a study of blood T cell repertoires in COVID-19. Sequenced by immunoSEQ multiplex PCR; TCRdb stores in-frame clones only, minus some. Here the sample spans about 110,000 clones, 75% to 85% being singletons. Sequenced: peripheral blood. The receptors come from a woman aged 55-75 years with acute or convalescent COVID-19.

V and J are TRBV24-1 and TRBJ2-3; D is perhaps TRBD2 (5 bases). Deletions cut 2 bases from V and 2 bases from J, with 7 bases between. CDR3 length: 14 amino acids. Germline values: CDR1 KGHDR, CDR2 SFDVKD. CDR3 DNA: TGTGCCACCAGTGATTACCGGGACACAGATACGCAGTATTTT. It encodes CATSDYRDTDTQYF.

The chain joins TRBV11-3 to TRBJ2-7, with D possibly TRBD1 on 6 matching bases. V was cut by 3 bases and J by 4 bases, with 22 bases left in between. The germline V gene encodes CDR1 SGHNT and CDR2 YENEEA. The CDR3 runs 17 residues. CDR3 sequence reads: CASSFVTGGVRGYEQYF. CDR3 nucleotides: TGTGCCAGCAGCTTCGTGACTGGGGGTGTGAGGGGGTACGAGCAGTACTTC.

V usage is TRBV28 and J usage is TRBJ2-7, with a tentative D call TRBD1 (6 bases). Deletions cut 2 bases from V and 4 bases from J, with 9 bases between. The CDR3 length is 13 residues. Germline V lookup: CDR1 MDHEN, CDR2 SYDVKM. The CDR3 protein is CASSLGTQYEQYF. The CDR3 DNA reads TGTGCCAGCAGTTTAGGGACACAATACGAGCAGTACTTC.

DNA for the CDR3: TGTGCCAGCAGTTACCGCGGTGGTGAAGCTTTCTTT. Amino acids: CASSYRGGEAFF. V is TRBV6-2 or TRBV6-3 and J is TRBJ1-1, with D unresolved. Per the germline V gene, CDR1 is MNHEY and CDR2 is SVGEGT. This CDR3 contains 12 residues. V was cut by 2 bases and J by 7 bases, with 8 bases left in between.

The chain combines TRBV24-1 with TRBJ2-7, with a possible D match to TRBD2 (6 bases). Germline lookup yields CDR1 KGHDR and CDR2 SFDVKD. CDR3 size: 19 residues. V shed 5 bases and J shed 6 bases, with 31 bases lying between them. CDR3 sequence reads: CATSAVTGTYSPLNSEQYF. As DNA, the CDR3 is TGTGCCACCAGTGCCGTTACCGGGACTTACTCGCCGCTGAACAGCGAGCAGTACTTC.

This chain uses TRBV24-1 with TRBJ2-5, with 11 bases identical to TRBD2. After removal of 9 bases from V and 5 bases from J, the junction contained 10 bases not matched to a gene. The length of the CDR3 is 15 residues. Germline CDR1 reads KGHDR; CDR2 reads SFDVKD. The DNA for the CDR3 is TGTGCCACCGGCGTGCCGAGACTAGCGGGGGAGACCCAGTACTTC. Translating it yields CATGVPRLAGETQYF.

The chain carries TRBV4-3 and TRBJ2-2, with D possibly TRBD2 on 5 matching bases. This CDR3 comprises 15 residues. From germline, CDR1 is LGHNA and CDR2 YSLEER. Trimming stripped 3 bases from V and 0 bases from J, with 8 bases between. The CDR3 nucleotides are TGCGCCAGCAGCCACGGGAACTCGAACACCGGGGAGCTGTTTTTT. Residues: CASSHGNSNTGELFF.

CDR3 protein: CASSEAFGTGDEKLFF. CDR3 nucleotides: TGTGCCAGCAGTGAAGCATTCGGGACAGGGGATGAAAAACTGTTTTTT. The V call is TRBV6-1, the J call TRBJ1-4, with 10 nucleotides matching TRBD1. Germline V CDR1 and CDR2: MNHNS, SASEGT. The trim removed 0 bases at V and 6 bases at J, leaving 4 bases unmatched. This CDR3 spans 16 amino acids.